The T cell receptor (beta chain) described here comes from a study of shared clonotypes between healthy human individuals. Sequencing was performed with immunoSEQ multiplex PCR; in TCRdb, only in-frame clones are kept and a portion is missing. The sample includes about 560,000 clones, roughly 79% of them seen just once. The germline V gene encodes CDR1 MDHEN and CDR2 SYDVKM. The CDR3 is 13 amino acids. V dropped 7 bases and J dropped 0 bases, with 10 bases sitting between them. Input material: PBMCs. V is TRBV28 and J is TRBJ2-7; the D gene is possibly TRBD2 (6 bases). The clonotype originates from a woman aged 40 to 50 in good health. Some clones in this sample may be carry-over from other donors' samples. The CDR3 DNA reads TGTGCCAGCACTCTGGGACTCTCCTACGAGCAGTACTTC. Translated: CASTLGLSYEQYF.